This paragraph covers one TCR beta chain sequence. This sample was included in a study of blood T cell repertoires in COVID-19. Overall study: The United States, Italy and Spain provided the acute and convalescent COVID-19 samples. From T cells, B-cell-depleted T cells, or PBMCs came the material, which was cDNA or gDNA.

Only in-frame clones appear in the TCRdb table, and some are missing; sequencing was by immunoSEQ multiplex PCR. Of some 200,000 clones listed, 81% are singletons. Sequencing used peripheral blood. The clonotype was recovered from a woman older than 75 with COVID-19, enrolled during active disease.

The DNA for the CDR3 is TGTGCCAGCAGTCCAAGGGGACAAGGCGACTATGGCTACACCTTC. Translated, it gives CASSPRGQGDYGYTF. The chain joins TRBV6-5 to TRBJ1-2; a possible D gene is TRBD1 (6 bases). Trimming cost V 5 bases and J 3 bases, with 16 bases left between them. Per germline, CDR1 MNHEY and CDR2 SVGAGI. The CDR3 totals 15 residues.